A single sample is the source of the 16 T cell receptor beta chains below, sequenced in a study of cytomegalovirus exposure and HLA in healthy donors (TCRdb year 2017). The method behind the library was the immunoSEQ multiplex PCR assay. A mixture of 60 forward primers for TCR Vbeta segments and 13 reverse primers for TCR Jbeta segments was used in the multiplex PCR. TCRdb obtained this table from immuneACCESS and retained in-frame rearrangements with V and J assigned. These tables miss some clones; where compared with another copy, unresolved V genes account for less than half of the shortfall, and the remainder is unexplained. The sample data list over 100,000 clones, and about three quarters of these were observed just once. 3.3% of the sample lies in the top ten. The specimen sequenced was PBMCs. These receptor sequences come from a woman aged 25 to 45 in good health and CMV-seropositive.

V gene TRBV7-6 combines with J gene TRBJ2-5, with D perhaps matching TRBD2 (5 bases). Germline values: CDR1 SGHVS, CDR2 FNYEAQ. There are 15 residues in the CDR3. With 1 base removed from V and 7 bases from J, the gap between germline ends came to 16 bases. This chain's CDR3 is CASSLGSGRGSTQYF. CDR3 coding DNA: TGTGCCAGCAGCTTAGGTTCGGGCCGGGGTTCGACCCAGTACTTC.

The chain employs TRBV14 and TRBJ1-1, with D possibly matching TRBD1 (5 bases). The V end lost 2 bases, the J end lost 5 bases, and 12 bases lay between the germline ends. The CDR3 has 14 amino acids. Per germline, CDR1 SGHDN and CDR2 FVKESK. The CDR3 spells CASSQRGHLTEAFF. CDR3 DNA: TGTGCCAGCAGCCAACGAGGACACCTAACTGAAGCTTTCTTT.

This chain links TRBV7-8 with TRBJ1-1, with 7 bases that match TRBD1. The germline V gene encodes CDR1 SGHVS and CDR2 FQNEAQ. V trimming: 5 bases; J trimming: 3 bases; junction bases outside the gene matches: 9. This CDR3 region has 15 residues. The CDR3 DNA reads as TGTGCCAGCAGCGAACAGGGGCCCGGGTACACTGAAGCTTTCTTT. This codes for CASSEQGPGYTEAFF.

The chain joins TRBV5-1 to TRBJ1-5; TRBD1 matches at 8 bases. This CDR3 has 15 residues. Germline V gene lookup returns CDR1 SGHRS and CDR2 YFSETQ. The V gene end was trimmed by 0 bases and the J gene end by 7 bases; junction bases not matched to a gene: 6. The CDR3: CASSLDPTGEQPQHF. In nucleotides, the CDR3 is TGCGCCAGCAGCTTGGACCCGACAGGGGAGCAGCCCCAGCATTTT.

The V call is TRBV6-5, the J call TRBJ1-6; the match to TRBD1 covers 7 bases. Germline trimming cut 6 bases from V and 3 bases from J; bases unmatched to any gene: 5. The CDR3 runs 15 residues. Per germline, CDR1 MNHEY and CDR2 SVGAGI. DNA of the CDR3: TGTGCCAGCAGCAGGGACAGATTCTATAATTCACCCCTCCACTTT. Encoded protein: CASSRDRFYNSPLHF.

The rearrangement links TRBV4-3 to TRBJ2-2, with TRBD1 identical over 8 bases. The V gene end was trimmed by 5 bases and the J gene end by 1 base; junction bases not matched to a gene: 0. This CDR3 has 14 amino acids. Germline V CDR1 and CDR2: LGHNA, YSLEER. The CDR3 reads CASSGTGNTGELFF. The CDR3 nucleotides read TGCGCCAGCAGCGGGACAGGGAACACCGGGGAGCTGTTTTTT.

This clone was seen once. The chain has TRBV5-1 and TRBJ2-2, with D unresolved. Trimming took 0 bases from V and 2 from J, leaving 11 bases between them. Germline V lookup: CDR1 SGHRS, CDR2 YFSETQ. The CDR3 is 16 amino acids. This chain's CDR3 is CASSLVPVSNTGELFF. For the CDR3, the DNA is TGCGCCAGCAGCTTGGTTCCCGTTTCCAACACCGGGGAGCTGTTTTTT.

The table lists this clone with a count of one. The CDR3 region has the DNA TGCGCCAGCAGCCACACCGACGGGAGCTCCGAAGCTTTCTTT. It codes for CASSHTDGSSEAFF. This sequence joins TRBV4-1 and TRBJ1-1; the D is unclear. The germline V and J ends were trimmed by 3 bases and 8 bases, with 16 bases remaining between them. This CDR3 region has 14 residues. The germline V gene encodes CDR1 MGHRA and CDR2 YSYEKL.

CDR3 nucleotides: TGTGCCAGCAATCTGAGACAGGGAGCGACAGATACGCAGTATTTT. This gives the protein CASNLRQGATDTQYF. The chain links TRBV2 to TRBJ2-3, with 7 bases fitting TRBD1. Losses at the gene ends were 7 bases for V and 3 bases for J; bases not matched to a gene: 10. CDR1 SNHLY and CDR2 FYNNEI come from the germline V gene. The CDR3 consists of 15 residues.

V and J are TRBV2 and TRBJ1-2; D is ambiguous. V was shortened by 6 bases and J by 8 bases, with 16 bases between the two germline ends. Germline values: CDR1 SNHLY, CDR2 FYNNEI. The CDR3 totals 13 residues. The CDR3 here is CASSPVSSGGYTF. CDR3 nucleotide sequence: TGTGCCAGCAGCCCCGTTTCATCGGGAGGCTACACCTTC.

In DNA, the CDR3 is TGTGCCAGCAGTTTATCCGGGATCTACGAGCAGTACTTC. This encodes CASSLSGIYEQYF. V gene TRBV27 combines with J gene TRBJ2-7, with D possibly matching TRBD2 (5 bases). The length of the CDR3 is 13 residues. Between the trimmed V and J ends, which lost 0 bases and 3 bases, there was a span of 6 bases. The germline V gene encodes CDR1 MNHEY and CDR2 SMNVEV (reference sequence).

This clone appeared once. The CDR3 DNA follows: TGTGCCAGCAGCCTAGACCGGACTGAAGCTTTCTTT. It encodes CASSLDRTEAFF. The genes are TRBV7-2 and TRBJ1-1; D not resolved. This CDR3 has 12 residues. Trimming shortened V by 5 bases and J by 5 bases, and 9 bases separated the two germline ends. Germline lookup yields CDR1 SGHTA and CDR2 FQGNSA.

On this clone: Different DNA sequences within this sample yield the same CDR3. The J gene is TRBJ1-2, the V gene TRBV29-1; D gene uncertain. Deletions cut 4 bases from V and 5 bases from J, with 14 bases between. Per germline, CDR1 SQVTM and CDR2 ANQGSEA. This CDR3 is 13 amino acids long. The CDR3 DNA reads as TGCAGCGTTGGAGGACGGGAGGATTATGGCTACACCTTC. Protein: CSVGGREDYGYTF.

The chain links TRBV6-1 to TRBJ2-7, with a tentative D call TRBD2 (6 bases). Deletions cut 7 bases from V and 3 bases from J, with 19 bases between. Germline V CDR1 and CDR2: MNHNS, SASEGT. The CDR3 consists of 15 residues. For the CDR3, the DNA is TGTGCCAGCACCCAAGTGGGGGGTTCTCGCTACGAGCAGTACTTC. Translating gives CASTQVGGSRYEQYF.

There are a few counts of this clone. This chain connects TRBV2 to TRBJ2-7; 11 bases match TRBD2. The germline V gene has CDR1 SNHLY and CDR2 FYNNEI. The V and J ends lost 6 bases and 6 bases, in that order; junction bases with no gene match: 13. The CDR3 totals 16 residues. The CDR3 DNA reads TGTGCCAGCAGGGGTACTAGCGGGGGATTTTGGCTCGAGCAGTACTTC. Its protein product is CASRGTSGGFWLEQYF.

V gene TRBV19 combines with J gene TRBJ1-2; D is unresolved. The V gene lost 1 base and the J gene lost 5 bases, with 14 bases spanning the gap. The CDR3 consists of 15 residues. CDR1 is LNHDA, CDR2 SQIVND, per germline (reference sequence). CDR3 coding DNA: TGTGCCAGTAGTATAGCTCGAACCGGGATGTATGGCTACACCTTC. Amino acid sequence: CASSIARTGMYGYTF.